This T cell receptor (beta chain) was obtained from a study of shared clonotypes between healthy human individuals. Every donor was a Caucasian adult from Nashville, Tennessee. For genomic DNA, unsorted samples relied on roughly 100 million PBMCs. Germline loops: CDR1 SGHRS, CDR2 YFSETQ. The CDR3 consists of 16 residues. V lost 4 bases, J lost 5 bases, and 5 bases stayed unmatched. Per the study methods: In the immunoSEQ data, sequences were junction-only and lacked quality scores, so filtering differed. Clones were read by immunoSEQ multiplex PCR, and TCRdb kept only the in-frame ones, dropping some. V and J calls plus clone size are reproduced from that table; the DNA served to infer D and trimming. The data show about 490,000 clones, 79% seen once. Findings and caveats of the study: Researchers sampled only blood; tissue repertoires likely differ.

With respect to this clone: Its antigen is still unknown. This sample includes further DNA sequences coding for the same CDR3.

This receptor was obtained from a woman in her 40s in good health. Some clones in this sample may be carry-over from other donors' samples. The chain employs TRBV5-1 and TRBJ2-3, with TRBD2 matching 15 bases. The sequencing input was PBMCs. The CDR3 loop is CASSLSGLAGGDTQYF. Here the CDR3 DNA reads TGCGCCAGCAGCCTATCGGGACTAGCGGGGGGAGATACGCAGTATTTT.